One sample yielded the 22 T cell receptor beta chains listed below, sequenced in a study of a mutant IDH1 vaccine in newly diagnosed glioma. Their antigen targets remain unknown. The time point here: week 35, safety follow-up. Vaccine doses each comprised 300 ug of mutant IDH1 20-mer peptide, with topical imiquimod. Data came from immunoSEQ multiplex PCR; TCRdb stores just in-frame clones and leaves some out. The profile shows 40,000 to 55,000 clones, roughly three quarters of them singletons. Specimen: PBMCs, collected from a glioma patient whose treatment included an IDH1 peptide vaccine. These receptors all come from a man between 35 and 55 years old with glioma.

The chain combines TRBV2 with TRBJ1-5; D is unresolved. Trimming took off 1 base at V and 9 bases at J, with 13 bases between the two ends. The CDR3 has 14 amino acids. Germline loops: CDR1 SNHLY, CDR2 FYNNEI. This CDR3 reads CASSEEAASTPQHF. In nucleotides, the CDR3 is TGTGCCAGCAGTGAAGAGGCAGCGTCTACGCCCCAGCATTTT.

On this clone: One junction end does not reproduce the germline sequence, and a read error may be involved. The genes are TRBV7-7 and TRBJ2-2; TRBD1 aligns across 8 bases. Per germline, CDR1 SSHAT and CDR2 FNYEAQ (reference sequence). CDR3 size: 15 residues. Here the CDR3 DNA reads TGTGCTAGCAGCCCGACAGGGGCGAACACCGGGGAGCTGTTTTTT. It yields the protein CASSPTGANTGELFF.

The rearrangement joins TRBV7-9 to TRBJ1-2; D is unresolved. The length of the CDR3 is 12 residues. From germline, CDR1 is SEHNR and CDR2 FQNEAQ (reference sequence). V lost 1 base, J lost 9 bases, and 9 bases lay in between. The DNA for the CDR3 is TGTGCCAGCAGCTTAGAGTCTCGGAGCTACACCTTC. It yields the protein CASSLESRSYTF.

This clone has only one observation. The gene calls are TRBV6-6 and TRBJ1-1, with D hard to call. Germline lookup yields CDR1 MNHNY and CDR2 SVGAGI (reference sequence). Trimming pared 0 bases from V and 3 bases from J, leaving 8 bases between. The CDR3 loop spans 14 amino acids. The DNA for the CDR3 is TGTGCCAGCAGTTACTCGACATGGGACACTGAAGCTTTCTTT. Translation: CASSYSTWDTEAFF.

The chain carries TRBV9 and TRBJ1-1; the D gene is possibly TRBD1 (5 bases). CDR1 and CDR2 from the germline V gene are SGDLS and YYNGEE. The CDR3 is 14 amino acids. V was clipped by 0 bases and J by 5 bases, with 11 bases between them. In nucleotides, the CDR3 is TGTGCCAGCAGCGTAGACCCCCAGGGAACTGAAGCTTTCTTT. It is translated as CASSVDPQGTEAFF.

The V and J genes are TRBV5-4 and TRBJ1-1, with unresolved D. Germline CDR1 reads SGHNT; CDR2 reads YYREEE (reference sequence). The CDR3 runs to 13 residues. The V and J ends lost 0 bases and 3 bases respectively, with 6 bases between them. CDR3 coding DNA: TGTGCCAGCAGCTTGGTTGGGGACACTGAAGCTTTCTTT. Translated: CASSLVGDTEAFF.

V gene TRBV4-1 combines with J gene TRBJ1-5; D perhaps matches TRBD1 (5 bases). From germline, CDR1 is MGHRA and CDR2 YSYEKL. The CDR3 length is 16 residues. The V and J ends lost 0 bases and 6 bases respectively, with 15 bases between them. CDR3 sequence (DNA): TGCGCCAGCAGCCAAGATCTTAGGCAGGGCAGTCAGCCCCAGCATTTT. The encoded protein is CASSQDLRQGSQPQHF.

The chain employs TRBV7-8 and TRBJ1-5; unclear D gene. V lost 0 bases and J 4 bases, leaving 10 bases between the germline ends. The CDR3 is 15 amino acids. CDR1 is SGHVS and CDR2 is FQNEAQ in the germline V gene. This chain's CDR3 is CASSLAGGDNQPQHF. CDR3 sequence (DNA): TGTGCCAGCAGCTTAGCGGGCGGAGATAATCAGCCCCAGCATTTT.

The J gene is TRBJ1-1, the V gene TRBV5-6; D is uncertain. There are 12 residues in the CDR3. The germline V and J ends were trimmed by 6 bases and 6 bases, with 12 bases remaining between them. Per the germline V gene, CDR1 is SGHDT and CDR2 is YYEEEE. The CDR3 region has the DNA TGTGCCAGCAACCGGAAATCCGCTGAAGCTTTCTTT. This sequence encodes CASNRKSAEAFF.

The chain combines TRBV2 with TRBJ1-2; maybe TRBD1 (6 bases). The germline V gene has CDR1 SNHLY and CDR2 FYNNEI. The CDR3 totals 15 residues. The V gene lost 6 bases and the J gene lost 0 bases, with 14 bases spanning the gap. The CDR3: CASRKGQLANYGYTF. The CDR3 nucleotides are TGTGCCAGCAGGAAAGGACAGTTAGCTAACTATGGCTACACCTTC.

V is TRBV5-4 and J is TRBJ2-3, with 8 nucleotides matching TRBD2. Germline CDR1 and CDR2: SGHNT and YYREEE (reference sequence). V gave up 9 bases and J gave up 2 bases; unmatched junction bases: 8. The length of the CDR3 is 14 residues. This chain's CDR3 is CAIAGGRDTDTQYF. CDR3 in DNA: TGTGCCATCGCGGGGGGCAGGGACACAGATACGCAGTATTTT.

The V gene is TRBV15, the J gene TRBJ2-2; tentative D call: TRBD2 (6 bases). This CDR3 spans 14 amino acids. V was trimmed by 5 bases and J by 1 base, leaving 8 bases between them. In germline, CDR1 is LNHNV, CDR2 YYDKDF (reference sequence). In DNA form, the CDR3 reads TGTGCCACCAGCGGGGGGAAGAACACCGGGGAGCTGTTTTTT. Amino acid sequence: CATSGGKNTGELFF.

For the CDR3, the DNA is TGCGCCAGCAGCCAAGATTCGGCGAACACTGAAGCTTTCTTT. Translation gives CASSQDSANTEAFF. V usage is TRBV4-1 and J usage is TRBJ1-1; D is ambiguous. V lost 0 bases, J lost 1 base, and 6 bases lay in between. Germline values: CDR1 MGHRA, CDR2 YSYEKL. This CDR3 is built from 14 residues.

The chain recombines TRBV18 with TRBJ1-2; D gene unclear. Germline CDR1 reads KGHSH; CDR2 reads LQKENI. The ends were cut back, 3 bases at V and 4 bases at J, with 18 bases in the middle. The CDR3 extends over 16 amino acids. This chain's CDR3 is CASSPPELSTSYGYTF. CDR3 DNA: TGTGCCAGCTCACCGCCCGAGTTGAGTACCTCCTATGGCTACACCTTC. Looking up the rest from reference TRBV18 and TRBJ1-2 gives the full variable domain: NAGVMQNPRHLVRRRGQEARLRCSPMKGHSHVYWYRQLPEEGLKFMVYLQKENIIDESGMPKERFSAEFPKEGPSILRIQQVVRGDSAAYFCASSPPELSTSYGYTFGSGTRLTVV.

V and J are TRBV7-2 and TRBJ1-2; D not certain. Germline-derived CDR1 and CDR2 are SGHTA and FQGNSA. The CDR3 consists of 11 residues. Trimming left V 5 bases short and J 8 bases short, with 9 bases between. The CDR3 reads CASSQYEGYTF. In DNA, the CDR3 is TGTGCCAGCAGCCAATACGAGGGCTACACCTTC.

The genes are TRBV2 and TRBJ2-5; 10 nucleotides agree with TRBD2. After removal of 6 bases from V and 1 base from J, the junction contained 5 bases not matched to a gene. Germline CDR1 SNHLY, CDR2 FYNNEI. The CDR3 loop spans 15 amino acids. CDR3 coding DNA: TGTGCCAGCAGCGTAGCGGGGGGACTCCAAGAGACCCAGTACTTC. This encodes CASSVAGGLQETQYF.

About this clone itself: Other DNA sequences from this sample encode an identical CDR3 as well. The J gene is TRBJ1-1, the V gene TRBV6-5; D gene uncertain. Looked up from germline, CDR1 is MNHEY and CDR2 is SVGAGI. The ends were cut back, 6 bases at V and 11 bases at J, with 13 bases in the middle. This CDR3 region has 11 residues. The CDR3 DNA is TGTGCCAGCAGCCTCGGCTCGGAGGCTTTCTTT. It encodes CASSLGSEAFF.

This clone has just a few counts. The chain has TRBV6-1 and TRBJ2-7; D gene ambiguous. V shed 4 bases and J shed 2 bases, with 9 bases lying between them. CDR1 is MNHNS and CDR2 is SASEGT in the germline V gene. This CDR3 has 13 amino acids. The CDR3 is CASSVVSTYEQYF. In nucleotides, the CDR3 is TGTGCCAGCAGTGTCGTGTCGACCTACGAGCAGTACTTC.

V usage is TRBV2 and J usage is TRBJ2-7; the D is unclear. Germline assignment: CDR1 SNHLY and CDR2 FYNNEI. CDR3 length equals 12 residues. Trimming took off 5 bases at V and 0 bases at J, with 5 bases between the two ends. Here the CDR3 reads CASSYNSYEQYF. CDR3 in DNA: TGTGCCAGCAGTTATAACTCCTACGAGCAGTACTTC. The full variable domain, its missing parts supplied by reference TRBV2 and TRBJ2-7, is EPEVTQTPSHQVTQMGQEVILRCVPISNHLYFYWYRQILGQKVEFLVSFYNNEISEKSEIFDDQFSVERPDGSNFTLKIRSTKLEDSAMYFCASSYNSYEQYFGPGTRLTVT.

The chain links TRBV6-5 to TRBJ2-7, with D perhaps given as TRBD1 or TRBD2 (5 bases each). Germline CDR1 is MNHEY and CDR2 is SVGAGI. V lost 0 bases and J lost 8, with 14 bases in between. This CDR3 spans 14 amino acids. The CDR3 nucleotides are TGTGCCAGCAGTTACTCCCGGGGCGGTTTTCAGCAGTACTTC. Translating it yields CASSYSRGGFQQYF.

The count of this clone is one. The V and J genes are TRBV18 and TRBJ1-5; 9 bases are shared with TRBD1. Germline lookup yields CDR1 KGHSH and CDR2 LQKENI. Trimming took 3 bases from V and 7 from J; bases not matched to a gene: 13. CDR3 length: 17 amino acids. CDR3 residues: CASSPGTGRGLGQPQHF. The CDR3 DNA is TGTGCCAGCTCACCCGGGACAGGGAGAGGTCTGGGACAGCCCCAGCATTTT.

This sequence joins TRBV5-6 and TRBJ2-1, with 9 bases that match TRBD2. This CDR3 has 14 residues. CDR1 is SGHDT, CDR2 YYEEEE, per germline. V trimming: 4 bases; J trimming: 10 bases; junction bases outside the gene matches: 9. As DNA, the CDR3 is TGTGCCAGCAGCCGACTAGCGGTTCCGAGGGAGCAGTTCTTC. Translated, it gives CASSRLAVPREQFF.